The 24 T cell receptor beta chains below come from one sample, sequenced in a study of control samples from healthy donors and cancer patients. TCRdb's copy holds only in-frame clones and misses some; the assay was immunoSEQ multiplex PCR. The sample has about 140,000 clones; around nine tenths are singletons. The sequenced sample was blood. All receptors come from a man younger than 45 in good health.

In DNA form, the CDR3 reads TGTGCCAGCAGCGTAGAGGCTAGCGGGGATGAGCAGTTCTTC. Its translation is CASSVEASGDEQFF. The J gene is TRBJ2-1, the V gene TRBV9; TRBD2 aligns across 9 bases. Germline V gene data show CDR1 as SGDLS and CDR2 as YYNGEE. CDR3 length: 14 amino acids. Trimming cost V 0 bases and J 8 bases; bases outside gene matches: 3.

This chain uses TRBV5-4 with TRBJ2-5; TRBD1 agrees at 9 bases. V lost 4 bases and J lost 0; bases outside the gene matches: 10. Germline V gene lookup returns CDR1 SGHNT and CDR2 YYREEE (reference sequence). The CDR3 loop spans 17 amino acids. CDR3 sequence: CASSDGPQGANQETQYF. CDR3 coding DNA: TGTGCCAGCAGCGACGGTCCACAGGGGGCGAACCAAGAGACCCAGTACTTC.

The chain links TRBV3-1 (or the pseudogene TRBV3-2) to TRBJ1-2; D might be TRBD1 (5 bases). CDR3 length equals 15 residues. Deletions cut 4 bases from V and 1 base from J, with 13 bases between. Per the germline V gene, CDR1 is LGHDT and CDR2 is YNNKEL (reference sequence). CDR3 protein: CASSPQWGNNYGYTF. The DNA of the CDR3 is TGTGCCAGCAGCCCACAATGGGGGAATAACTATGGCTACACCTTC.

This chain uses TRBV7-2 with TRBJ1-2; D gene unclear. Germline values: CDR1 SGHTA, CDR2 FQGNSA. V shed 3 bases and J shed 4 bases, with 12 bases lying between them. The CDR3 is 14 amino acids. CDR3 protein: CASSFYTESYGYTF. The DNA of the CDR3 is TGTGCCAGCAGCTTTTACACGGAGAGCTATGGCTACACCTTC.

V gene TRBV7-8 combines with J gene TRBJ2-1; D perhaps matches TRBD1 (6 bases). Trimming removed 1 base at V and 4 bases at J, with 11 bases between. Germline V gives CDR1 SGHVS, CDR2 FQNEAQ. The CDR3 sequence is 15 residues long. The DNA of the CDR3 is TGTGCCAGCAGCTTAGGCCCCGGACAGTACAATGAGCAGTTCTTC. Amino acid sequence: CASSLGPGQYNEQFF. Drawing the rest from reference TRBV7-8 and TRBJ2-1, the complete variable domain is GAGVSQSPRYKVAKRGQDVALRCDPISGHVSLFWYQQALGQGPEFLTYFQNEAQLDKSGLPSDRFFAERPEGSVSTLKIQRTQQEDSAVYLCASSLGPGQYNEQFFGPGTRLTVL.

The chain recombines TRBV11-3 with TRBJ2-2, with TRBD2 matching over 10 bases. V lost 1 base and J lost 4; bases outside the gene matches: 3. Germline CDR1 reads SGHNT; CDR2 reads YENEEA. This CDR3 spans 16 amino acids. The CDR3 sequence is CASSLASGSFTGELFF. DNA for the CDR3: TGTGCCAGCAGCTTAGCTAGCGGGAGTTTCACCGGGGAGCTGTTTTTT.

This chain joins TRBV15 and TRBJ2-7; 12 positions agree with TRBD1. V shed 4 bases and J 9 bases; nucleotides not matched to a gene: 16. The length of the CDR3 is 17 residues. Germline CDR1 and CDR2: LNHNV and YYDKDF (reference sequence). The CDR3 loop is CATSTKPADRDRGPQYF. The CDR3 DNA reads TGTGCCACCAGCACGAAGCCTGCAGACCGGGACAGGGGGCCGCAGTACTTC.

V gene TRBV12-3 or TRBV12-4 combines with J gene TRBJ1-1; a possible D gene is TRBD1 (5 bases). Trimming cost V 1 base and J 7 bases, with 10 bases left between them. CDR3 length: 13 residues. The CDR3 coding sequence is TGTGCCAGCAGTTTAGGGGCCCAGGGTGAAGCTTTCTTT. It translates to CASSLGAQGEAFF.

The gene calls are TRBV6-4 and TRBJ2-5, with D perhaps matching TRBD2 (7 bases). CDR1 is MRHNA and CDR2 is SNTAGT in the germline V gene. The V end lost 1 base, the J end lost 0 bases, and 12 bases lay between the germline ends. The CDR3 has 16 amino acids. CDR3 loop: CASSDFGGGHQETQYF. For the CDR3, the DNA is TGTGCCAGCAGTGACTTTGGGGGGGGGCACCAAGAGACCCAGTACTTC.

As DNA, the CDR3 is TGTGCCAGCAGTGGGGACTTCAAACAGGCGCAGTATTTT. Its protein is CASSGDFKQAQYF. The chain uses TRBV2 and TRBJ2-3, with D tentatively TRBD2 (6 bases). V lost 4 bases to trimming and J lost 10 bases, with 15 bases between them. Germline assignment: CDR1 SNHLY and CDR2 FYNNEI. The CDR3 consists of 13 residues.

DNA of the CDR3: TGTGCCAGCAGCGTCAGGGCTTCACCCCTCCACTTT. Amino acid sequence: CASSVRASPLHF. The genes are TRBV2 and TRBJ1-6, with a weak D call TRBD1 (5 bases). The CDR3 is made up of 12 amino acids. V was trimmed by 6 bases and J by 9 bases, leaving 9 bases between them. Germline assignment: CDR1 SNHLY and CDR2 FYNNEI. Filled out from reference TRBV2 and TRBJ1-6, the complete variable domain reads EPEVTQTPSHQVTQMGQEVILRCVPISNHLYFYWYRQILGQKVEFLVSFYNNEISEKSEIFDDQFSVERPDGSNFTLKIRSTKLEDSAMYFCASSVRASPLHFGNGTRLTVT.

The V and J genes are TRBV5-5 and TRBJ1-4; D remains ambiguous. CDR1 is SGHKS and CDR2 is YYEKEE in the germline V gene (reference sequence). CDR3 length: 15 residues. V dropped 0 bases and J dropped 8 bases, with 14 bases sitting between them. This chain's CDR3 is CASSLEELGSEKLFF. For the CDR3, the DNA is TGTGCCAGCAGCTTGGAGGAGCTGGGTTCGGAAAAACTGTTTTTT.

This clone is a singleton in its sample. This chain links TRBV7-5 with TRBJ1-4. TRBV7-5 is classified as a pseudogene. CDR3 length: 16 amino acids. CDR3 nucleotides: TGTGCCAGAAGCCAAAGGACCGGTGCAACTAATGAAAAACTGTTTTTT. This encodes CARSQRTGATNEKLFF.

J is TRBJ1-2 and V is TRBV10-3; 8 bases map to TRBD1. Germline CDR1 is ENHRY and CDR2 is SYGVKD. This CDR3 has 15 residues. V shed 4 bases and J 5 bases; nucleotides not matched to a gene: 9. The CDR3 DNA is TGTGCCATCAGTGGACAGGGGCAATCAATTTATGGCTACACCTTC. Translated: CAISGQGQSIYGYTF.

The gene calls are TRBV5-5 and TRBJ2-5; D unclear. Per germline, CDR1 SGHKS and CDR2 YYEKEE (reference sequence). With 2 bases removed from V and 2 bases from J, the gap between germline ends came to 7 bases. CDR3 length: 13 residues. The CDR3 protein is CASSLGPQETQYF. The DNA of the CDR3 is TGTGCCAGCAGCTTAGGCCCGCAAGAGACCCAGTACTTC.

The chain uses TRBV6-2 or TRBV6-3 and TRBJ1-2; tentatively, D is TRBD1 (6 bases). The CDR3 spans 17 residues. From germline, CDR1 is MNHEY and CDR2 SVGEGT. Trimming took 5 bases from V and 2 from J, leaving 21 bases between them. This CDR3 reads CASSKGQLRTANYGYTF. The CDR3 nucleotides are TGTGCCAGCAGTAAGGGGCAATTGAGGACAGCCAACTATGGCTACACCTTC.

The CDR3 loop reads CAAKPGQGSHEQYF. The DNA for the CDR3 is TGTGCCGCCAAGCCCGGACAGGGGTCCCACGAGCAGTACTTC. The chain joins TRBV10-3 to TRBJ2-7; 9 nucleotides align to TRBD1. The trim removed 11 bases at V and 5 bases at J, leaving 13 bases unmatched. This CDR3 region has 14 residues. Germline CDR1 reads ENHRY; CDR2 reads SYGVKD.

The chain employs TRBV11-2 and TRBJ2-1, with 14 bases fitting TRBD2. Per germline, CDR1 SGHAT and CDR2 FQNNGV. V was pared by 3 bases and J by 10 bases, with 5 bases of the junction left unmatched. The CDR3 consists of 15 residues. CDR3 loop: CASSFATSGRGEQFF. As DNA, the CDR3 is TGTGCCAGCAGCTTTGCGACTAGCGGGAGGGGGGAGCAGTTCTTC.

This chain connects TRBV29-1 to TRBJ2-1, with D possibly matching TRBD2 (7 bases). Per the germline V gene, CDR1 is SQVTM and CDR2 is ANQGSEA. The CDR3 spans 18 residues. V gave up 2 bases and J gave up 5 bases, with 25 bases separating them. This CDR3 is CSVEPLRGGTTRHNEQFF. DNA of the CDR3: TGCAGCGTTGAACCTCTCCGAGGGGGGACTACTAGGCACAATGAGCAGTTCTTC.

The V call is TRBV9, the J call TRBJ1-1; a possible D gene is TRBD1 (5 bases). V was cut by 0 bases and J by 8 bases, with 17 bases left in between. Germline V gene sequence: CDR1 SGDLS, CDR2 YYNGEE. This CDR3 has 15 amino acids. The CDR3, as DNA: TGTGCCAGCAGCGTAGCTAATGGATGGGAGGGGGAAGCTTTCTTT. Translated: CASSVANGWEGEAFF.

The chain uses TRBV2 and TRBJ2-1; TRBD2 matches at 8 bases. CDR1 is SNHLY and CDR2 is FYNNEI in the germline V gene. J was trimmed by 2 bases and V by 5 bases; bases with no gene match: 2. The CDR3 runs to 14 residues. The CDR3: CASSTSGTYNEQFF. CDR3 DNA: TGTGCCAGCAGTACTAGCGGCACCTACAATGAGCAGTTCTTC.

This clone occurred once. The CDR3 DNA follows: TGTGCCACCAGCAGAGATGCCGCGAAGCCCCAGTACTTC. It specifies CATSRDAAKPQYF. V gene TRBV15 combines with J gene TRBJ2-5; D remains unclear. The CDR3 consists of 13 residues. CDR1 LNHNV and CDR2 YYDKDF come from the germline V gene (reference sequence). Trimming cost V 0 bases and J 9 bases, with 11 bases left between them.

Written as DNA, the CDR3 is TGTGCCAGCAGCAACCTAGCCTACGAGCAGTACTTC. Translation gives CASSNLAYEQYF. The chain joins TRBV4-2 to TRBJ2-7; D ambiguous. The CDR3 consists of 12 residues. Germline assignment: CDR1 LGHNA and CDR2 YNFKEQ. V lost 5 bases and J 2 bases, leaving 7 bases between the germline ends.

V is TRBV28 and J is TRBJ2-7, with a tentative D call TRBD1 (6 bases). This CDR3 spans 16 amino acids. The ends were cut back, 5 bases at V and 2 bases at J, with 19 bases in the middle. Germline V gene sequence: CDR1 MDHEN, CDR2 SYDVKM. This CDR3 reads CASSRSGTRKTYEQYF. CDR3 coding DNA: TGTGCCAGCAGTCGCTCCGGGACAAGAAAAACCTACGAGCAGTACTTC.